The 6 T cell receptor beta chains listed next were all sequenced from one sample in a study of T-cell reconstitution after alpha-beta-depleted transplantation in children. A library of TCRbeta sequences, prepared with unique molecular identifiers, was generated. TCRdb reanalysed the PCR reads using MiXCR and keeps one entry per CDR3 protein. The table lists about 120,000 distinct CDR3 sequences, over 9% of them singletons. The specimen was PBMCs from the stem cell graft donor, collected from the stem cell graft. Receptors originate from a human donor who donated a stem cell graft to a child with acute lymphoblastic leukemia.

This clonotype was seen repeatedly, ten times or more. This chain links TRBV29-1 with TRBJ2-5; D unresolved. Looked up from germline, CDR1 is SQVTM and CDR2 is ANQGSEA. This CDR3 comprises 12 residues. CDR3 DNA: TGCATGTGGCAAGATTACAAAGAGACCCAGTACTTC. Amino acids: CMWQDYKETQYF.

This clonotype was counted at least ten times. This chain links TRBV3-1 with TRBJ2-7; the match to TRBD1 covers 10 bases. The V gene's germline CDR1 is LGHDT and CDR2 YNNKEL (reference sequence). The CDR3 extends over 16 amino acids. V lost 2 bases to trimming and J lost 6 bases; unmatched junction nucleotides: 10. CDR3 loop: CASSQLSGQGLGEQYF. The CDR3 region has the DNA TGTGCCAGCAGCCAACTATCGGGACAGGGGTTGGGCGAGCAGTACTTC.

This rearrangement joins TRBV9 to TRBJ1-6; 8 positions match TRBD1. The V segment lost 3 bases and the J segment 10 bases; nucleotides outside the gene matches: 6. The germline V gene has CDR1 SGDLS and CDR2 YYNGEE. The CDR3 consists of 14 residues. Here the CDR3 DNA reads TGTGCCAGCAGCGCAGGACAGGGATACTCACCCCTCCACTTT. Amino acid sequence: CASSAGQGYSPLHF.

Of note for this clonotype: The junction and the germline gene differ at one end; a read error may be behind it. The V and J genes are TRBV20-1 and TRBJ2-2, with D possibly TRBD1 on 6 matching bases. There are 15 residues in the CDR3. Germline-derived CDR1 and CDR2 are DFQATT and SNEGSKA (reference sequence). CDR3 protein: CCARVGATNTGELFF. The CDR3 bases are TGCTGTGCTAGAGTGGGGGCAACGAACACCGGGGAGCTGTTTTTT.

V is TRBV4-2 and J is TRBJ2-3, with D possibly called TRBD1 or TRBD2 (5 bases each). V shed 1 base and J shed 3 bases, with 14 bases lying between them. CDR3 size: 16 residues. Germline-derived CDR1 and CDR2 are LGHNA and YNFKEQ. CDR3 sequence (DNA): TGTGCCAGCAGCCAAGTCCTATACGAGGGGACAGATACGCAGTATTTT. Translated, it gives CASSQVLYEGTDTQYF.

This clonotype was detected many times. The genes are TRBV5-1 and TRBJ1-5; 7 bases line up with TRBD1. The V gene's germline CDR1 is SGHRS and CDR2 YFSETQ. V shed 0 bases and J 10 bases; nucleotides not matched to a gene: 13. CDR3 size: 16 residues. CDR3 protein: CASSLASSDRRYPQHF. The CDR3 DNA reads as TGCGCCAGCAGCTTGGCCTCTTCGGACAGGCGATACCCCCAGCATTTT.